This T cell receptor beta chain was profiled in a study of T cells in tuberculosis. Study observations and caveats: Smaller alpha distances in active tuberculosis partly reflected shorter CDR3-alpha lengths.

A note on this clone: What it binds is not known.

Measured with immunoSEQ multiplex PCR; TCRdb has only the in-frame clones, and not every one. The data show more than 20,000 clones, with 85% to 90% seen just once and roughly 15% held by the top ten. Germline values: CDR1 SQVTM, CDR2 ANQGSEA. Unmatched junction bases numbered 4, after V lost 2 bases and J lost 7 bases. The CDR3 is 14 amino acids. The sequenced sample consisted of PBMCs. This receptor was obtained from a donor aged 10 to 29 with latent tuberculosis or without tuberculosis infection. J is TRBJ1-4 and V is TRBV29-1, with TRBD1 matching over 10 bases. This CDR3 is CSVELRDRGEKLFF. The CDR3 coding sequence is TGCAGCGTTGAATTGCGGGACAGGGGTGAAAAACTGTTTTTT.